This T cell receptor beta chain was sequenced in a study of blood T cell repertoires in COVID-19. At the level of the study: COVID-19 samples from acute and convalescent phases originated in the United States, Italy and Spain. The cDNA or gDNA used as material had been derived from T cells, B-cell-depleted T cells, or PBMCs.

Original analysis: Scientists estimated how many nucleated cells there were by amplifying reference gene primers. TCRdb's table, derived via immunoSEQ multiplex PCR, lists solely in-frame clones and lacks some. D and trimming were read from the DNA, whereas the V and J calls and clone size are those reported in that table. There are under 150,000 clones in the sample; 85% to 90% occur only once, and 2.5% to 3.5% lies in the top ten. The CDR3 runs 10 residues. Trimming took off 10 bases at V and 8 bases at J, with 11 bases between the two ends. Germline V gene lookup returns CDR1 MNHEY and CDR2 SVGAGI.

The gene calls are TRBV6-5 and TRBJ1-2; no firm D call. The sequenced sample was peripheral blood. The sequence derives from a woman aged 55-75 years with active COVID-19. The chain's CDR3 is CATLSSGYTF. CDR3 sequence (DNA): TGTGCCACCCTGAGCTCCGGCTACACCTTC.